The T cell receptor beta chain described here comes from a study of T-cell reconstitution after alpha-beta-depleted transplantation in children. This clonotype was seen many times. J lost 7 bases, V lost 2 bases, and 9 bases had no gene match. This CDR3 contains 15 residues. Germline CDR1 is SGHRS and CDR2 is YFSETQ. Unique molecular identifiers were incorporated into the prepared TCRbeta library. TCRdb analysed the PCR reads with MiXCR anew, one entry per CDR3 protein. The sample lists roughly 500,000 distinct CDR3 sequences; under 12% were seen once. This specimen was PBMCs, taken before TCRalphabeta/CD19-depleted stem cell transplant. The chain employs TRBV5-1 and TRBJ1-2, with 9 bases that match TRBD1. The source is a child between 2 and 9 years old with inherited bone marrow failure, due to receive a stem cell transplant. CDR3 region: CASSLNRGRSSGYTF. CDR3 DNA: TGCGCCAGCAGCTTAAACAGGGGGCGCTCGAGTGGCTACACCTTC.